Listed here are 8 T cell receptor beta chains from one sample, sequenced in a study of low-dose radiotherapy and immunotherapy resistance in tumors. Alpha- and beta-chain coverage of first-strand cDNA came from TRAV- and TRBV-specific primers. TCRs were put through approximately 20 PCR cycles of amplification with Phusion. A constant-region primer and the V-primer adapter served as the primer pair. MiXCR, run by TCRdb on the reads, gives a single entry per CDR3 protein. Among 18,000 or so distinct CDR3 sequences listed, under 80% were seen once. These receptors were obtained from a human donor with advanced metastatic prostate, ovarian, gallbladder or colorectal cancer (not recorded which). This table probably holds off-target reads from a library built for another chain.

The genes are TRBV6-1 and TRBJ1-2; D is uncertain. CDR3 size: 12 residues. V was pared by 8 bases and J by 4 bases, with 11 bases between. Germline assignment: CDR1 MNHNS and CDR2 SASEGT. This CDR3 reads CASGEGGYGYTF. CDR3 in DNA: TGTGCCAGCGGGGAGGGAGGCTATGGCTACACCTTC.

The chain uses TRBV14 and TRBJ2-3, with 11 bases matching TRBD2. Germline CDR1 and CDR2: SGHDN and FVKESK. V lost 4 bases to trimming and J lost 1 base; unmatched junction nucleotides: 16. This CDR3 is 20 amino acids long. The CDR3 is CASSPLGRASGRRGTDTQYF. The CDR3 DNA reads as TGTGCCAGCAGCCCCCTCGGGAGGGCTAGCGGGAGGAGGGGCACAGATACGCAGTATTTT. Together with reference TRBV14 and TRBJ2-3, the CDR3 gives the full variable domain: EAGVTQFPSHSVIEKGQTVTLRCDPISGHDNLYWYRRVMGKEIKFLLHFVKESKQDESGMPNNRFLAERTGGTYSTLKVQPAELEDSGVYFCASSPLGRASGRRGTDTQYFGPGTRLTVL.

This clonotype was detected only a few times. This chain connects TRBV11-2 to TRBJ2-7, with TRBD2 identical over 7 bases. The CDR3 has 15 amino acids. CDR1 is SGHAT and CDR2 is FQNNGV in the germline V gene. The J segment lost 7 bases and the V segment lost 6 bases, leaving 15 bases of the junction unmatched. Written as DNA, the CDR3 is TGTGCCAGCAGGGTGGTTGGCGGGAGCCCCGGGGAGCAGTACTTC. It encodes CASRVVGGSPGEQYF.

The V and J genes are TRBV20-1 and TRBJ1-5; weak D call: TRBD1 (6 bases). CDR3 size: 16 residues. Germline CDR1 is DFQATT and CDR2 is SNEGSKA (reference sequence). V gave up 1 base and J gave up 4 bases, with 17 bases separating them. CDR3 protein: CSARALEDSDNQPQHF. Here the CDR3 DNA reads TGCAGTGCTAGAGCGTTAGAGGACAGCGATAATCAGCCCCAGCATTTT.

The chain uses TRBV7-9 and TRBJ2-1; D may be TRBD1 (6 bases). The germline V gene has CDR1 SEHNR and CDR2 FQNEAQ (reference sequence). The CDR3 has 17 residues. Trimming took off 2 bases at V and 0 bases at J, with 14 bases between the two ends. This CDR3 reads CASSLTRGYGSYNEQFF. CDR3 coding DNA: TGTGCCAGCAGCTTAACCAGGGGATACGGCTCCTACAATGAGCAGTTCTTC.

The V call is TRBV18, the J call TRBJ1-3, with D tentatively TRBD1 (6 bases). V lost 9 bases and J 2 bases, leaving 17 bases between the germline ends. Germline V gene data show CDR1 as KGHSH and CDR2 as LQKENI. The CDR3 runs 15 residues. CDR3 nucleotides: TGTGCCAGTTCTACAGGGAGCGCCACTGGAAACACCATATATTTT. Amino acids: CASSTGSATGNTIYF.

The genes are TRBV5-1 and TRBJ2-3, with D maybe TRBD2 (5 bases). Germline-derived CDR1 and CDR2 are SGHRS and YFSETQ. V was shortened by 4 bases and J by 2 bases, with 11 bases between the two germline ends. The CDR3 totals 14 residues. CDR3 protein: CASSTRTVTDTQYF. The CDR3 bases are TGCGCCAGCAGCACTAGGACTGTCACAGATACGCAGTATTTT.

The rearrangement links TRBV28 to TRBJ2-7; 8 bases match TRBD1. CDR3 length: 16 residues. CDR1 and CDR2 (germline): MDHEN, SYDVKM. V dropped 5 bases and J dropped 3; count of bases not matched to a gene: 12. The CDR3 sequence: CASSGQGTGGSYEQYF. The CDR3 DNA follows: TGTGCCAGCAGTGGTCAAGGGACAGGAGGGAGCTACGAGCAGTACTTC.